The 30 T cell receptor beta chains listed next were all sequenced from one sample in a study of early T cells in non-severe SARS-CoV-2 infection. TCRdb analysed the 5' RACE reads with MiXCR anew, one entry per CDR3 protein. The data show approximately 98,000 distinct CDR3 sequences, 9% to 13% seen once. The sequenced material came from whole blood. These receptors were collected from an adult who was a healthcare worker with PCR-confirmed SARS-CoV-2 infection or an uninfected control (not recorded which).

This clonotype was recorded a few times. The rearrangement uses TRBV15 and TRBJ1-2; no reliable D call. The CDR3 runs to 14 residues. Germline-derived CDR1 and CDR2 are LNHNV and YYDKDF (reference sequence). V lost 1 base and J 4 bases, leaving 10 bases between the germline ends. In nucleotides, the CDR3 is TGTGCCACCAGCAGAGCCGAACAGAGCTATGGCTACACCTTC. Amino acid sequence: CATSRAEQSYGYTF.

This chain joins TRBV9 and TRBJ1-1, with D possibly TRBD1 on 6 matching bases. Germline V lookup: CDR1 SGDLS, CDR2 YYNGEE. V was clipped by 0 bases and J by 0 bases, with 15 bases between them. This CDR3 has 17 amino acids. The CDR3 sequence is CASSVAEGGQVNTEAFF. Written as DNA, the CDR3 is TGTGCCAGCAGCGTAGCTGAGGGGGGACAAGTGAACACTGAAGCTTTCTTT.

This clonotype was observed at least ten times. The chain combines TRBV7-3 with TRBJ2-2; D unclear. The CDR3 has 14 residues. The germline V and J ends were trimmed by 6 bases and 0 bases, with 8 bases remaining between them. Germline assignment: CDR1 SGHTA and CDR2 FQGTGA. CDR3 sequence (DNA): TGTGCCAGCAGTCCATTCGCGAACACCGGGGAGCTGTTTTTT. It is translated as CASSPFANTGELFF.

This clonotype has just a few counts. The chain employs TRBV5-1 and TRBJ2-6, with 7 bases aligning to TRBD1. Germline V CDR1 and CDR2: SGHRS, YFSETQ. The CDR3 consists of 19 residues. The J segment lost 2 bases and the V segment lost 4 bases, leaving 15 bases of the junction unmatched. Here the CDR3 reads CASSTRTGPEGAGANVLTF. The CDR3 coding sequence is TGCGCCAGCAGCACCCGGACAGGCCCAGAAGGGGCTGGGGCCAACGTCCTGACTTTC.

This chain connects TRBV7-9 to TRBJ2-1, with 7 bases lining up with TRBD1. CDR1 and CDR2 (germline): SEHNR, FQNEAQ (reference sequence). The ends lost 8 bases at V and 7 bases at J; junction bases unmatched: 11. CDR3 size: 14 residues. CDR3 nucleotides: TGTGCCAGCGATCCGACAGGGTTTAGTAATGAGCAGTTCTTC. It translates to CASDPTGFSNEQFF.

This clonotype was detected only a few times. The V and J genes are TRBV12-3 or TRBV12-4 and TRBJ1-1, with D possibly matching TRBD1 (5 bases). Trimming took off 3 bases at V and 6 bases at J, with 14 bases between the two ends. The CDR3 is made up of 14 amino acids. The CDR3 reads CASSFSLGGSEAFF. CDR3 in DNA: TGTGCCAGCAGTTTTAGCCTTGGGGGATCTGAAGCTTTCTTT.

This clonotype was recorded many times. The chain links TRBV20-1 to TRBJ2-4; no definite D call. Germline CDR1 and CDR2: DFQATT and SNEGSKA (reference sequence). The CDR3 is made up of 14 amino acids. Trimming pared 6 bases from V and 0 bases from J, leaving 12 bases between. The CDR3 loop is CSAVASLAKNIQYF. The CDR3 DNA is TGCAGTGCGGTGGCGTCACTAGCCAAAAACATTCAGTACTTC.

The V call is TRBV11-2, the J call TRBJ2-7, with unresolved D. Trimming took off 3 bases at V and 6 bases at J, with 9 bases between the two ends. Germline assignment: CDR1 SGHAT and CDR2 FQNNGV. This CDR3 is built from 12 residues. CDR3 in DNA: TGTGCCAGCAGCTTTGGGGTACGCGAGCAGTACTTC. This codes for CASSFGVREQYF.

This clonotype came up a few times. The CDR3 is CARSPPREAFF. CDR3 DNA: TGTGCCCGCAGCCCCCCTAGGGAAGCTTTCTTT. The gene calls are TRBV30 and TRBJ1-1; D call uncertain. Germline V gene lookup returns CDR1 GTSNPN and CDR2 SVGIG (reference sequence). V lost 8 bases and J lost 8, with 15 bases in between. The CDR3 loop spans 11 amino acids.

This clonotype was observed a few times. Germline and junction disagree at one end, which may indicate a read error. This rearrangement joins TRBV7-9 to TRBJ2-2; 9 bases agree with TRBD1. In germline, CDR1 is SEHNR, CDR2 FQNEAQ (reference sequence). The CDR3 loop spans 15 amino acids. The CDR3 is CASARDRANAGELFF. CDR3 DNA sequence: TGTGCCAGCGCCCGGGACAGGGCGAACGCCGGGGAGCTGTTTTTT. The full variable domain, in which reference TRBV7-9 and TRBJ2-2 provide the parts outside the CDR3, is DTGVSQNPRHKITKRGQNVTFRCDPISEHNRLYWYRQTLGQGPEFLTYFQNEAQLEKSRLLSDRFSAERPKGSFSTLEIQRTEQGDSAMYLCASARDRANAGELFFGEGSRLTVL.

This clonotype has a handful of counts. The V and J genes are TRBV12-3 or TRBV12-4 and TRBJ2-2, with D hard to call. This CDR3 has 14 residues. V gave up 3 bases and J gave up 5 bases, with 10 bases separating them. CDR3 protein: CASSFGMGTGELFF. The CDR3 DNA is TGTGCCAGCAGTTTTGGGATGGGGACCGGGGAGCTGTTTTTT.

This clonotype appeared a few times. The rearrangement links TRBV29-1 to TRBJ1-1; tentatively, D is TRBD1 (6 bases). CDR1 SQVTM and CDR2 ANQGSEA come from the germline V gene. The CDR3 loop spans 10 amino acids. Trimming pared 7 bases from V and 3 bases from J, leaving 6 bases between. The CDR3 loop is CSGGHTEAFF. CDR3 sequence (DNA): TGCAGCGGGGGGCACACTGAAGCTTTCTTT.

About this clonotype: Germline and junction disagree at one end, which may indicate a read error. The chain employs TRBV28 and TRBJ2-2; 8 nucleotides line up with TRBD2. The CDR3 is 17 residues long. Germline V gene lookup returns CDR1 MDHEN and CDR2 SYDVKM. CDR3 residues: CANSLPWGPAGAGELFF. The CDR3 DNA follows: TGTGCCAACAGTTTGCCCTGGGGACCAGCGGGGGCCGGGGAGCTGTTTTTT.

The sample holds many counts of this clonotype. The V call is TRBV3-1, the J call TRBJ1-4; D gene uncertain. Looked up from germline, CDR1 is LGHDT and CDR2 is YNNKEL (reference sequence). V was trimmed by 5 bases and J by 8 bases, leaving 21 bases between them. The CDR3 spans 16 residues. The CDR3 here is CASSSQTLAVGEKLFF. CDR3 sequence (DNA): TGTGCCAGCAGCTCACAGACCCTGGCCGTGGGGGAAAAACTGTTTTTT.

This clonotype was observed many times. V gene TRBV11-3 combines with J gene TRBJ2-1; D may be TRBD1 or TRBD2 (5 bases each). CDR3 length equals 12 residues. CDR1 is SGHNT, CDR2 YENEEA, per germline. Trimming removed 8 bases from V and 5 bases from J, with 10 bases in between. The CDR3 DNA sequence: TGTGCCAGCTCGGGACCAAACAATGAGCAGTTCTTC. Amino acid sequence: CASSGPNNEQFF.

There are many counts of this clonotype. This chain joins TRBV20-1 and TRBJ2-1; 7 bases map to TRBD2. J was trimmed by 6 bases and V by 3 bases; bases with no gene match: 8. The CDR3 contains 14 residues. Germline CDR1 reads DFQATT; CDR2 reads SNEGSKA (reference sequence). As DNA, the CDR3 is TGCAGTGCTAGGCGGGCGGGGGTTCTCAATGAGCAGTTCTTC. Encoded protein: CSARRAGVLNEQFF.

This chain joins TRBV7-2 and TRBJ2-7, with 7 bases that match TRBD1. V was clipped by 0 bases and J by 3 bases; unmatched bases: 11. Germline V CDR1 and CDR2: SGHTA, FQGNSA. This CDR3 comprises 17 residues. CDR3 region: CASSLARRVDRVYEQYF. The DNA for the CDR3 is TGTGCCAGCAGCTTAGCGAGACGGGTAGACAGGGTCTACGAGCAGTACTTC. Full variable domain (rest looked up from reference TRBV7-2 and TRBJ2-7): GAGVSQSPSNKVTEKGKDVELRCDPISGHTALYWYRQSLGQGLEFLIYFQGNSAPDKSGLPSDRFSAERTGGSVSTLTIQRTQQEDSAVYLCASSLARRVDRVYEQYFGPGTRLTVT.

This clonotype was detected many times. The chain links TRBV7-9 to TRBJ2-7; tentatively, D is TRBD2 (5 bases). Trimming left V 5 bases short and J 2 bases short, with 13 bases between. There are 14 residues in the CDR3. Germline V lookup: CDR1 SEHNR, CDR2 FQNEAQ (reference sequence). Written as DNA, the CDR3 is TGTGCCAGCAGCCCCCCCCTGGGAGCCTACGAGCAGTACTTC. Protein: CASSPPLGAYEQYF.

This clonotype was picked up a small number of times. The gene calls are TRBV29-1 and TRBJ2-7; D is unclear. V was trimmed by 3 bases and J by 5 bases, leaving 14 bases between them. Germline V lookup: CDR1 SQVTM, CDR2 ANQGSEA. The CDR3 runs to 13 residues. The CDR3 sequence: CSVDGVGSHEQYF. CDR3 DNA: TGCAGCGTTGACGGTGTGGGCAGCCACGAGCAGTACTTC.

The CDR3 is CASSRDPTRPRTAGEEQYF. The CDR3 DNA reads TGTGCCAGCAGTCGCGATCCTACCAGACCTAGGACAGCGGGAGAGGAGCAGTACTTC. V is TRBV6-5 and J is TRBJ2-7, with TRBD2 matching 8 bases. Germline V gene data show CDR1 as MNHEY and CDR2 as SVGAGI. The ends lost 5 bases at V and 7 bases at J; junction bases unmatched: 25. The CDR3 is made up of 19 amino acids.

Only a few counts were recorded for this clonotype. The chain joins TRBV20-1 to TRBJ1-5, with 9 bases matching TRBD1. Germline lookup yields CDR1 DFQATT and CDR2 SNEGSKA (reference sequence). V lost 5 bases to trimming and J lost 4 bases; unmatched junction nucleotides: 9. The CDR3 runs 15 residues. CDR3 nucleotide sequence: TGCAGTGCTCCCCGACAGGGGGGGGGAAATCAGCCCCAGCATTTT. It is translated as CSAPRQGGGNQPQHF.

This clonotype came up many times. The J gene is TRBJ2-7, the V gene TRBV18, with TRBD1 matching 7 bases. This CDR3 region has 16 residues. The junction had 8 bases not matched to a gene; V was cut back by 2 bases and J by 1 base. The V gene's germline CDR1 is KGHSH and CDR2 LQKENI. The CDR3 region has the DNA TGTGCCAGCTCACCAAGAGGACAGGATCGTTCCTACGAGCAGTACTTC. This codes for CASSPRGQDRSYEQYF.

In this sample, this clonotype turned up a few times. The rearrangement links TRBV7-2 to TRBJ2-5; D call uncertain. The germline V and J ends were trimmed by 5 bases and 5 bases, with 6 bases remaining between them. Germline V gene data show CDR1 as SGHTA and CDR2 as FQGNSA. The CDR3 is 11 residues long. CDR3 residues: CASSQLETQYF. CDR3 in DNA: TGTGCCAGCAGCCAACTCGAGACCCAGTACTTC.

This chain connects TRBV6-5 to TRBJ2-3; 10 positions agree with TRBD2. The germline gives CDR1 MNHEY, CDR2 SVGAGI. Trimming removed 6 bases from V and 4 bases from J; junction bases left unmatched: 10. This CDR3 is built from 16 residues. As DNA, the CDR3 is TGTGCCAGCAGCGCCGAAGCGGGAGGGAAGGCAGATACGCAGTATTTT. It is translated as CASSAEAGGKADTQYF.

The chain joins TRBV2 to TRBJ2-6, with D perhaps TRBD2 (6 bases). The CDR3 contains 16 residues. CDR1 SNHLY and CDR2 FYNNEI come from the germline V gene. Trimming removed 11 bases from V and 2 bases from J, with 19 bases in between. As DNA, the CDR3 is TGTGCCCATAGGGACTCCGTATACCCTGGGGCCAACGTCCTGACTTTC. This gives the protein CAHRDSVYPGANVLTF.

The J gene is TRBJ1-1, the V gene TRBV7-9, with D unclear. CDR1 and CDR2 (germline): SEHNR, FQNEAQ (reference sequence). Trimming pared 3 bases from V and 9 bases from J, leaving 17 bases between. There are 14 residues in the CDR3. The CDR3 region is CASSFSSDRPQAFF. The DNA for the CDR3 is TGTGCCAGCAGCTTCTCGTCTGATAGACCTCAAGCTTTCTTT.

V is TRBV19 and J is TRBJ2-1; weak D call: TRBD1 (6 bases). The CDR3 extends over 15 amino acids. CDR1 LNHDA and CDR2 SQIVND come from the germline V gene (reference sequence). Deletions cut 1 base from V and 3 bases from J, with 10 bases between. The CDR3 nucleotides read TGTGCCAGTAGTATAGGAGGGACAAGCTACAATGAGCAGTTCTTC. Translated: CASSIGGTSYNEQFF.

This clonotype showed up just a few times. The rearrangement links TRBV7-8 to TRBJ2-5; no definite D call. V gave up 3 bases and J gave up 7 bases, with 12 bases separating them. Germline V gives CDR1 SGHVS, CDR2 FQNEAQ. This CDR3 has 13 residues. CDR3 loop: CASSLDGVGTQYF. The CDR3, as DNA: TGTGCCAGCAGCTTGGATGGGGTCGGGACCCAGTACTTC.

The J gene is TRBJ2-3, the V gene TRBV6-2 or TRBV6-3; D not certain. The CDR3 covers 15 residues. With 5 bases removed from V and 5 bases from J, the gap between germline ends came to 17 bases. Germline V lookup: CDR1 MNHEY, CDR2 SVGEGT. CDR3 coding DNA: TGTGCCAGCAGTCGTCGACGACCCGTGGGAGATACGCAGTATTTT. Translated: CASSRRRPVGDTQYF.

This clonotype was recorded many times. The chain is built from TRBV5-1 and TRBJ1-4; no clear D. V dropped 3 bases and J dropped 2 bases, with 11 bases sitting between them. The CDR3 has 15 residues. Germline V CDR1 and CDR2: SGHRS, YFSETQ. CDR3 protein: CASSYRTSTNEKLFF. CDR3 nucleotide sequence: TGCGCCAGCAGCTATCGGACTTCGACTAATGAAAAACTGTTTTTT.